This T cell receptor (beta chain) was captured by sequencing in a study of T cells in localized non-small cell lung cancer (dated by TCRdb to 2018 to 2020). As for the study more broadly: The study analyzed T cell repertoires of approximately 240 early-stage NSCLC patients, comparing tumors and uninvolved tumor-adjacent lungs. The cohort consisted of around 250 treatment-naive NSCLC patients whose localized lung tumors had been resected. NSCLC patients had a mean age of around 66 years, and more than 120 were male and about a hundred female.

Concerning this clone itself: Which antigen it targets is not known. No per-base quality is available; no much larger clone lies one base away.

The immunoSEQ Assay was used to sequence TCR beta CDR3 regions from DNA. The paper's processing steps were these. To compute T cell density, TCR beta template counts were normalized to usable DNA, which was estimated by amplifying housekeeping genes. Richness was estimated with the preseqR package, extrapolating to 400,000 templates for PBMC samples and 120,000 templates for tissue samples. Clonality was taken to be one minus Pielou's evenness. Tissue-enriched TCRs were identified by differential abundance testing using productive amino-acid clonotypes, minimum total count 5 and alpha 0.1. Repertoire overlap between compartments was quantified with the Jaccard Index and Morisita Overlap Index. GLIPH clustered TCR beta CDR3s with public tetramer-defined viral CDR3s; viral motifs required at least three viral sequences plus V-gene enrichment. TCRdb limited this immuneACCESS table to in-frame rearrangements with V and J called. A share of clones is missing; checked studies link under half to unresolved V genes, and the rest is unexplained. Clone size and V and J calls were adopted from that table, with D and trimming inferred from the DNA. For this sample the table gives 61,000 or so clones, of which about nine tenths were detected only once. The ten biggest clones cover 4.5% to 5.5% of the sample.

Broader findings and caveats from the paper: Because the study design was exploratory, TCR variables were selected using unadjusted p-values without false-discovery rate correction. Because multi-region tumor sequencing was not performed, intratumor heterogeneity could not be ruled out. Uninvolved tumor-adjacent lung showed the highest T cell clonality, higher than tumor, which suggests more focused antigenic responses in the uninvolved tumor-adjacent lung. Longer overall survival was associated with higher T cell density in blood, whereas shorter survival was associated with higher clonality in adjacent lung. Of the top 100 tumor clones, a median of about 53 were detected in paired uninvolved adjacent lung; 28 were also among that lung's top 100.

At diagnosis, peripheral blood, uninvolved tumor-adjacent lung and tumor were collected and stored as a combination of fresh-frozen and FFPE material. For TCR repertoire profiling, the blood samples were analyzed as peripheral blood mononuclear cells. From the cysteine up to the phenylalanine, the CDR3 has a length of 13 residues. CDR3 DNA only is kept here, 39 bases in frame from base 1. Sequences SGHRS (CDR1) and YFSETQ (CDR2) are obtained from the germline V gene. V is pared back by 4 bases and J by 0 bases, with 8 bases lying between the germline termini. The receptor chain draws on TRBV5-1 and TRBJ2-7; the D gene is possibly TRBD1, with 6 bases matching. This clonotype was sampled from a woman between 35 and 70 years old with stage I lung adenocarcinoma. Specimen: peripheral blood, collected before any cancer treatment. Read as DNA, the sequence is TGCGCCAGCAGCCCAGGGGACTCCTACGAGCAGTACTTC. Its translation is CASSPGDSYEQYF.